Following are 5 T cell receptor beta chains from one sample sequenced in a study of blood T cell repertoires in COVID-19. The method was immunoSEQ multiplex PCR; TCRdb's version includes in-frame clones alone and lacks a portion of them. The sample yields 300,000 to 450,000 clones, 85% seen once. Sequenced material: peripheral blood. Receptors were obtained from a woman between 18 and 29 years old with acute or convalescent COVID-19.

In nucleotides, the CDR3 is TGTGCCAGCAGTTTTGGAGGGGCGTACGGAAACACCATATATTTT. It translates to CASSFGGAYGNTIYF. This chain connects TRBV28 to TRBJ1-3; tentative D call: TRBD1 (5 bases). V was trimmed by 3 bases and J by 4 bases, leaving 13 bases between them. CDR3 length: 15 residues. In germline, CDR1 is MDHEN, CDR2 SYDVKM.

The rearrangement joins TRBV30 to TRBJ1-2, with 7 positions matching TRBD1. CDR1 and CDR2 from the germline V gene are GTSNPN and SVGIG (reference sequence). V gave up 4 bases and J gave up 8 bases; unmatched junction bases: 7. The CDR3 loop spans 12 amino acids. The CDR3 sequence is CAWTLSRGGYTF. The CDR3 bases are TGTGCCTGGACCCTTTCCAGGGGGGGCTACACCTTC.

V usage is TRBV7-8 and J usage is TRBJ1-4; 9 bases are shared with TRBD1. The ends lost 0 bases at V and 0 bases at J; junction bases unmatched: 2. This CDR3 region has 17 residues. Germline lookup yields CDR1 SGHVS and CDR2 FQNEAQ. The CDR3 here is CASSLATGGSTNEKLFF. The CDR3 nucleotides read TGTGCCAGCAGCTTAGCTACAGGGGGCTCAACTAATGAAAAACTGTTTTTT.

The chain carries TRBV7-8 and TRBJ2-6; a weak D match, TRBD1 (5 bases). The CDR3 extends over 15 amino acids. Trimming cost V 4 bases and J 2 bases, with 9 bases left between them. Germline V gene lookup returns CDR1 SGHVS and CDR2 FQNEAQ. The CDR3 sequence: CASSSQGPGANVLTF. CDR3 coding DNA: TGTGCCAGCAGCTCGCAGGGTCCTGGGGCCAACGTCCTGACTTTC.

In nucleotides, the CDR3 is TGTGCCAGCAGCCAACGGCGGCGCGGGAACACTGAAGCTTTCTTT. It encodes CASSQRRRGNTEAFF. The V gene is TRBV3-1 (or the pseudogene TRBV3-2), the J gene TRBJ1-1; D not resolved. From germline, CDR1 is LGHDT and CDR2 YNNKEL (reference sequence). This CDR3 comprises 15 residues. V was cut by 2 bases and J by 1 base, with 11 bases left in between.